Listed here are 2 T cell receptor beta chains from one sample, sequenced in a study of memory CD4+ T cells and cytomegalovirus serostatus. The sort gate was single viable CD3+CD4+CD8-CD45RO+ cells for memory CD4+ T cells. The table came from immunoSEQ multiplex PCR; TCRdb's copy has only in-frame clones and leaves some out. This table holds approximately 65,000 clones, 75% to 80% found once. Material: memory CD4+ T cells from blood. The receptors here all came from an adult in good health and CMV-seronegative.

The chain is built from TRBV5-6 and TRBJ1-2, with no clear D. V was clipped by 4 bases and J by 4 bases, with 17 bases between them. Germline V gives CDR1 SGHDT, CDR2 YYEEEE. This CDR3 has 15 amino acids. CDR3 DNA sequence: TGTGCCAGCAGCCGACCGAGTGGCGAGGGCTATGGCTACACCTTC. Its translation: CASSRPSGEGYGYTF.

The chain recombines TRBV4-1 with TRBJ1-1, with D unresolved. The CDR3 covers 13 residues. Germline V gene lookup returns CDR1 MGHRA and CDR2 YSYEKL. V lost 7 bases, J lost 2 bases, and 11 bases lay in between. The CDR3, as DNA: TGCGCCAGCACCCGAATCCCCAACACTGAAGCTTTCTTT. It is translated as CASTRIPNTEAFF.